This record concerns one TCR beta chain sequence. No antigen is known for it. Germline CDR1 is MDHEN and CDR2 is SYDVKM. J gave up 5 bases and V 6 bases, and 7 bases lay outside the gene matches. The length of the CDR3 is 15 residues. This sample stems from a study of cytomegalovirus exposure and HLA in healthy donors. The study, taken as a whole, reports: In a later analysis, several top co-occurrence clusters appeared linked to parvovirus B19, influenza, CMV and Epstein-Barr virus. Sequencing likely generated an artifact that appeared as a cluster of highly shared sequence variants.

PCR employed 60 Vbeta and 13 Jbeta primers. In the source study's methods: Among the unique TCR beta chains that a later analysis counted, around 82 million in all, about 11 million were shared. Sequencing used immunoSEQ multiplex PCR; TCRdb keeps in-frame clones, though not all of them. That table gives V, J and clone size, and the DNA gave D and trimming. The repertoire holds 100,000 to 150,000 clones, with roughly four fifths as singletons. V is TRBV28 and J is TRBJ1-4; the match to TRBD1 covers 9 bases. The clonotype was recovered from a girl aged 2 to 9 in good health and CMV-seronegative. Sequenced input: PBMCs. The CDR3 sequence is CASSHPGTGNEKLFF. DNA of the CDR3: TGTGCCAGCAGCCATCCGGGGACAGGGAATGAAAAACTGTTTTTT. The whole variable domain, filled in from reference TRBV28 and TRBJ1-4, reads DVKVTQSSRYLVKRTGEKVFLECVQDMDHENMFWYRQDPGLGLRLIYFSYDVKMKEKGDIPEGYSVSREKKERFSLILESASTNQTSMYLCASSHPGTGNEKLFFGSGTQLSVL.